This T cell receptor beta chain was recorded in a study of molecular identifiers for immune sequencing clone quantification. Study-wide results and limits: Over 97% of effector molecules, but under 1% in naive cells, were held by clones with more than 20 RNA copies.

Using its own MiXCR run on the PCR reads, TCRdb lists one record per CDR3 protein. The sample consists of about half a million distinct CDR3 sequences, 25% of them appearing once. In this sample, this clonotype turned up many times. The antigen remains undetermined. The V end was cut by 2 bases, the J end by 5 bases, with 15 bases between. Per the germline V gene, CDR1 is LGHNA and CDR2 is YSLEER. This CDR3 comprises 15 residues. This chain uses TRBV4-3 with TRBJ1-1; tentative D call: TRBD1 (6 bases). The TCR sequence derives from a human donor in good health. Some libraries in this study had Jurkat cell RNA spiked in. Sequenced input: naive CD8+ T cells from blood, with Jurkat cell RNA spiked in. Indicated subset: FACS-sorted CD8+CD4-CCR7+CD45RA+ naive T cells. CDR3 amino acids: CASSQTRGGGTEAFF. In DNA, the CDR3 is TGCGCCAGCAGCCAAACTCGAGGGGGAGGGACTGAAGCTTTCTTT.